This T cell receptor beta chain originates from a study of CD8+ T cells in alopecia areata. At the level of the study: For the treated group, dosing was oral tofacitinib at 5 to 10 mg twice daily. Broader study findings: Sharing of TCRs across patients appeared less clear than in mice, possibly for HLA-related reasons. It was lesional scalp, especially alopecia totalis/universalis, that showed higher clonality than normal scalp.

Sampling of alopecia areata patients yielded lesional scalp punch biopsies as well as peripheral blood. Note on this clone: Its antigen remains unidentified.

The CDR3 contains 13 residues. The V and J ends lost 5 bases and 2 bases respectively, with 9 bases between them. The V gene's germline CDR1 is MNHEY and CDR2 SMNVEV (reference sequence). Isolated RNA was reverse transcribed into cDNA used as the sequencing template. The assay was immunoSEQ multiplex PCR, and TCRdb's table has in-frame clones only and misses some. The sample holds roughly 16,000 clones; 45% to 65% are singletons and the top ten take 9% to 15%. This TCR was sampled from a human donor with alopecia areata. The rearrangement uses TRBV27 and TRBJ1-1; D remains unclear. Sequencing was performed on skin. The CDR3, as DNA: TGTGCCAGCAGTGCCGGAGTTAACACTGAAGCTTTCTTT. Its translation is CASSAGVNTEAFF.